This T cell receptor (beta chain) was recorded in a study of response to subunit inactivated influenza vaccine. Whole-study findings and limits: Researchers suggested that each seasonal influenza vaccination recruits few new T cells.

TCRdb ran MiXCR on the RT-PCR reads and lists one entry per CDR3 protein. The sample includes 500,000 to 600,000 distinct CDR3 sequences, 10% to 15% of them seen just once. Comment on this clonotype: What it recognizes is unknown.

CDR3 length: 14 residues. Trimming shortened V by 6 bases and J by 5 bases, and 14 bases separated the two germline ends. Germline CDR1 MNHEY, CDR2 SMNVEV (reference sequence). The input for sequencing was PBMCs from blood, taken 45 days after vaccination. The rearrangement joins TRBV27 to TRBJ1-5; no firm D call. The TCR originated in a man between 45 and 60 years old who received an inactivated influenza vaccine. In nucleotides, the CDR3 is TGTGCCAGCAGCCCCGGTTTTCGGGATCAGCCCCAGCATTTT. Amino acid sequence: CASSPGFRDQPQHF.